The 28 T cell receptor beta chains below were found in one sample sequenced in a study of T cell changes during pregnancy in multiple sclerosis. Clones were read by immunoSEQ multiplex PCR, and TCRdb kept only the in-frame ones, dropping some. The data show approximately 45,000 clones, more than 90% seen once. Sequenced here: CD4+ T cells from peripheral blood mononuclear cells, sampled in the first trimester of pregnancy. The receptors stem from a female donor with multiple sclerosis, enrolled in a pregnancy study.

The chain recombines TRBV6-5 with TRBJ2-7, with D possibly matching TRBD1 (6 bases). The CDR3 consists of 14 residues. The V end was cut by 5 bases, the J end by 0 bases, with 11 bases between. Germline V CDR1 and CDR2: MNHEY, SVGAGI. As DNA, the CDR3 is TGTGCCAGCAGTAAACAGGGTTCCTCCTACGAGCAGTACTTC. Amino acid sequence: CASSKQGSSYEQYF.

For the CDR3, the DNA is TGTGCCACCAGCAGCCCAGGGTTAGGCAATCAGCCCCAGCATTTT. Protein product: CATSSPGLGNQPQHF. The gene calls are TRBV15 and TRBJ1-5; possibly TRBD1 for D (5 bases). This CDR3 is 15 amino acids long. Looked up from germline, CDR1 is LNHNV and CDR2 is YYDKDF (reference sequence). V gave up 3 bases and J gave up 2 bases, with 11 bases separating them.

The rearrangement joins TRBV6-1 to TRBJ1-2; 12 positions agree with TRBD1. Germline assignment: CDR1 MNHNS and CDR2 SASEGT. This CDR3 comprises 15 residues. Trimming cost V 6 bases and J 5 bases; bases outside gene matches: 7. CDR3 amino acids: CASRGQGARFYGYTF. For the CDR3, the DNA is TGTGCCAGCAGGGGACAGGGGGCGCGTTTTTATGGCTACACCTTC.

CDR3 coding DNA: TGCAGCGCCTGTTGTCCCCAGCATTTT. This translates into CSACCPQHF. The chain carries TRBV29-1 and TRBJ1-5; no firm D call. V lost 7 bases and J 10 bases, leaving 8 bases between the germline ends. CDR3 size: 9 residues. Germline V gene lookup returns CDR1 SQVTM and CDR2 ANQGSEA.

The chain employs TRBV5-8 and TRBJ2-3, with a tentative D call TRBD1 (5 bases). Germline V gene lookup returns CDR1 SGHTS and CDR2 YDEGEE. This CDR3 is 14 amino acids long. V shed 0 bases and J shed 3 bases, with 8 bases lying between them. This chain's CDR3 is CASSLVQVTDTQYF. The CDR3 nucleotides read TGTGCCAGCAGCTTGGTACAGGTAACAGATACGCAGTATTTT.

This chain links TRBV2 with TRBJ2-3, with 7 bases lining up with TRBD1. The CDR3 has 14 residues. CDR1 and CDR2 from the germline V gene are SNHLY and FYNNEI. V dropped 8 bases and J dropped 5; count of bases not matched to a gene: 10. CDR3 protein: CASDGQARGDTQYF. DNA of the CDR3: TGTGCCAGCGATGGACAGGCCCGGGGAGATACGCAGTATTTT.

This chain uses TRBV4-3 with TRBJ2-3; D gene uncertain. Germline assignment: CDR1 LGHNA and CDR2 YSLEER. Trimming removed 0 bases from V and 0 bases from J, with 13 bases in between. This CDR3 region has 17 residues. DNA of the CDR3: TGCGCCAGCAGCCAAGATTCCGCCTTAACTAGCACAGATACGCAGTATTTT. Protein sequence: CASSQDSALTSTDTQYF.

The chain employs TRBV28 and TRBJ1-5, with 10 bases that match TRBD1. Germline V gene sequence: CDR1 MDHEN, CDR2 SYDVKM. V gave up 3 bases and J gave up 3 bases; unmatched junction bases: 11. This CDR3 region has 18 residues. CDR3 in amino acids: CASSLPRRTGGINQPQHF. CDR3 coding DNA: TGTGCCAGCAGTTTGCCCAGGCGGACAGGGGGGATCAATCAGCCCCAGCATTTT.

CDR3 sequence (DNA): TGTGCCAGCAGTTTCCAAGCGGCGAGAGGGCGCTACGAGCAGTACTTC. This gives the protein CASSFQAARGRYEQYF. The chain uses TRBV6-6 and TRBJ2-7, with a tentative D call TRBD2 (5 bases). CDR1 and CDR2 from the germline V gene are MNHNY and SVGAGI (reference sequence). The CDR3 consists of 16 residues. Trimming removed 4 bases from V and 3 bases from J, with 19 bases in between.

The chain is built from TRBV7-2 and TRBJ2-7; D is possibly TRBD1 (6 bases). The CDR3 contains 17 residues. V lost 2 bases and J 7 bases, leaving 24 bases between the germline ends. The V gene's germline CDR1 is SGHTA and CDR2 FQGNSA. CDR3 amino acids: CASSLSLSRGTGWEQYF. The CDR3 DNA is TGTGCCAGCAGCTTATCATTGTCCAGGGGCACGGGATGGGAGCAGTACTTC.

In DNA, the CDR3 is TGTGCCAGCAGCTTGGAGGGAGCGGCGGGGGATGGCTACACCTTC. Translation: CASSLEGAAGDGYTF. The chain has TRBV5-5 and TRBJ1-2; D possibly corresponds to TRBD1 (5 bases). The V gene's germline CDR1 is SGHKS and CDR2 YYEKEE (reference sequence). Trimming left V 0 bases short and J 6 bases short, with 15 bases between. There are 15 residues in the CDR3.

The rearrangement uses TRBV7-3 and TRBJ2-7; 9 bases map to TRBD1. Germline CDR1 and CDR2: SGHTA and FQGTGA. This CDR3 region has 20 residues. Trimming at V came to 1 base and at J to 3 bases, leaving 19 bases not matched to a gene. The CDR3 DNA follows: TGTGCCAGCAGCTTAAATCCCCCCCCCGGACAGGGGCTAATTCTCTACGAGCAGTACTTC. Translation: CASSLNPPPGQGLILYEQYF.

The CDR3 coding sequence is TGTGCCAGCAGCTCCCGACTAGCGGGCTACAATGAGCAGTTCTTC. Its protein product is CASSSRLAGYNEQFF. The chain couples TRBV7-9 to TRBJ2-1; the match to TRBD2 covers 10 bases. CDR3 size: 15 residues. Unmatched junction bases numbered 3, after V lost 4 bases and J lost 3 bases. Germline CDR1 reads SEHNR; CDR2 reads FQNEAQ (reference sequence). Filled out from reference TRBV7-9 and TRBJ2-1, the complete variable domain reads DTGVSQNPRHKITKRGQNVTFRCDPISEHNRLYWYRQTLGQGPEFLTYFQNEAQLEKSRLLSDRFSAERPKGSFSTLEIQRTEQGDSAMYLCASSSRLAGYNEQFFGPGTRLTVL.

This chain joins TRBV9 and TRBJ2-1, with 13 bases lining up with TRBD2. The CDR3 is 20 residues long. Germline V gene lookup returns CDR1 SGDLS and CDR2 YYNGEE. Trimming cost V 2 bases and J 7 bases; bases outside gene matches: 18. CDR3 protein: CASSVTPGLAGNLGTNEQFF. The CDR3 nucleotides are TGTGCCAGCAGCGTCACACCGGGACTAGCGGGAAACCTGGGGACTAATGAGCAGTTCTTC.

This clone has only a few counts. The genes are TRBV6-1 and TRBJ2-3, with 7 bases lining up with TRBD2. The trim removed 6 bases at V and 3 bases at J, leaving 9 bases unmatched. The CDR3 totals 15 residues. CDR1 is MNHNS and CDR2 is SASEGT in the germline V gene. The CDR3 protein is CASRQVASGTDTQYF. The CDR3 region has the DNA TGTGCCAGCAGGCAGGTAGCTAGCGGAACAGATACGCAGTATTTT.

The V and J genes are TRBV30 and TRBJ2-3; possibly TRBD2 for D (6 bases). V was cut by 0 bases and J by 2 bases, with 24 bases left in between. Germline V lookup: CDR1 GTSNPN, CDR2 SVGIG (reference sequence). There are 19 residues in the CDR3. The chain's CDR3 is CAWSVGRRGSVFYTDTQYF. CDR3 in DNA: TGTGCCTGGAGTGTTGGTAGGAGGGGCTCTGTTTTTTACACAGATACGCAGTATTTT.

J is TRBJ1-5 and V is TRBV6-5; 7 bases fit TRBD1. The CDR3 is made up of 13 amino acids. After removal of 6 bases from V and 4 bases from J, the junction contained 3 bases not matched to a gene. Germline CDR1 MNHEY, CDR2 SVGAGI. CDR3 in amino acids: CASSRQGNQPQHF. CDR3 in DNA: TGTGCCAGCAGCCGACAGGGAAATCAGCCCCAGCATTTT.

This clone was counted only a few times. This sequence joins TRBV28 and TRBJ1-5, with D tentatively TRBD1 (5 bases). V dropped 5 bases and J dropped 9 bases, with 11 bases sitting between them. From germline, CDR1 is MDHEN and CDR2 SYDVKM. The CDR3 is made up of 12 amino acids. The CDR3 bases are TGTGCCAGCAGTCCCGGGGGGTGGCCCCAGCATTTT. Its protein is CASSPGGWPQHF. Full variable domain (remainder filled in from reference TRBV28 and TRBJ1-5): DVKVTQSSRYLVKRTGEKVFLECVQDMDHENMFWYRQDPGLGLRLIYFSYDVKMKEKGDIPEGYSVSREKKERFSLILESASTNQTSMYLCASSPGGWPQHFGDGTRLSIL.

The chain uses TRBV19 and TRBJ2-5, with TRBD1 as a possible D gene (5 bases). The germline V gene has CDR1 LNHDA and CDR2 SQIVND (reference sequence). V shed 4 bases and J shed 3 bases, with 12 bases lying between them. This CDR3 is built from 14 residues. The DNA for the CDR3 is TGTGCCAGTAGTACCCTTTGGGGCGAAGAGACCCAGTACTTC. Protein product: CASSTLWGEETQYF.

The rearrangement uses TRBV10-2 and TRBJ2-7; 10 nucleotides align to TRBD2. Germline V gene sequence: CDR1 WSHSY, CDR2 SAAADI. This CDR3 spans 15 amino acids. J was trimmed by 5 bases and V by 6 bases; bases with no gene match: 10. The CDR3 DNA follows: TGCGCCAGCAGCGATTTAGCGGGAGGAGGAAACGAGCAGTACTTC. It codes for CASSDLAGGGNEQYF.

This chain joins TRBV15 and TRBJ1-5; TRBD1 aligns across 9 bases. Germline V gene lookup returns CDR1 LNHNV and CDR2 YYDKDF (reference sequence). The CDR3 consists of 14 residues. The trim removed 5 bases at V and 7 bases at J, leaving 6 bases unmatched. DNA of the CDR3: TGTGCCACCAGCGGGACAGGGTCTAGGCAGCCCCAGCATTTT. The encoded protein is CATSGTGSRQPQHF.

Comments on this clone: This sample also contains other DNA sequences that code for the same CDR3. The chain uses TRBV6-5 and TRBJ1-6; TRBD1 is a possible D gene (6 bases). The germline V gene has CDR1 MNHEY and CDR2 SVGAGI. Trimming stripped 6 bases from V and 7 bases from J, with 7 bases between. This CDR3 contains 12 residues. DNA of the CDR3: TGTGCCAGCAGCCAGGGGAATTCACCCCTCCACTTT. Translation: CASSQGNSPLHF.

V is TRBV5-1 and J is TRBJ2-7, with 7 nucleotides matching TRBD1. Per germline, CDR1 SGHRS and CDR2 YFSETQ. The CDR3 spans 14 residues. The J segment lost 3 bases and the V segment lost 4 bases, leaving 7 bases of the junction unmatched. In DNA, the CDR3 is TGCGCCAGCAGCCTGGGACAGACCTTCTACGAGCAGTACTTC. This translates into CASSLGQTFYEQYF. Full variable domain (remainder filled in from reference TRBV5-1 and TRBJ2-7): KAGVTQTPRYLIKTRGQQVTLSCSPISGHRSVSWYQQTPGQGLQFLFEYFSETQRNKGNFPGRFSGRQFSNSRSEMNVSTLELGDSALYLCASSLGQTFYEQYFGPGTRLTVT.

The CDR3 sequence is CASIRGTGASNQPQHF. The CDR3 DNA reads as TGTGCCAGCATCCGGGGGACAGGGGCCTCCAATCAGCCCCAGCATTTT. This sequence joins TRBV28 and TRBJ1-5; 10 nucleotides align to TRBD1. V lost 7 bases and J lost 3; bases outside the gene matches: 9. Germline V gene sequence: CDR1 MDHEN, CDR2 SYDVKM. The CDR3 length is 16 residues.

The CDR3 reads CASSQLTGGGTEAFF. The DNA for the CDR3 is TGCGCCAGCAGTCAATTGACAGGGGGCGGCACTGAAGCTTTCTTT. The V gene is TRBV23-1, the J gene TRBJ1-1; TRBD1 matches 10 bases. TRBV23-1 is noted as an ORF with a role that remains uncertain. V dropped 1 base and J dropped 4; count of bases not matched to a gene: 3. The CDR3 is made up of 15 amino acids.

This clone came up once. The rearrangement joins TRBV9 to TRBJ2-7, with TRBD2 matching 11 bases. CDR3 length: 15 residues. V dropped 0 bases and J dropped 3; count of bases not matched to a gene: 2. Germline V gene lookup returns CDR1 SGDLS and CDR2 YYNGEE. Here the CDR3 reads CASSVGGLADYEQYF. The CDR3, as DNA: TGTGCCAGCAGCGTAGGGGGACTAGCGGACTACGAGCAGTACTTC. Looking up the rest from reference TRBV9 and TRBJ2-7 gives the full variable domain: DSGVTQTPKHLITATGQRVTLRCSPRSGDLSVYWYQQSLDQGLQFLIQYYNGEERAKGNILERFSAQQFPDLHSELNLSSLELGDSALYFCASSVGGLADYEQYFGPGTRLTVT.

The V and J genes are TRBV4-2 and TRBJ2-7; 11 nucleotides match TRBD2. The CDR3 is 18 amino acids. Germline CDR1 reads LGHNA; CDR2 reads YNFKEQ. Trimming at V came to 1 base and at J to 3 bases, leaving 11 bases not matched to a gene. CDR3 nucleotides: TGTGCCAGCAGCCAAGCTGCCCGACTAGCGGGGCTGAACTACGAGCAGTACTTC. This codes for CASSQAARLAGLNYEQYF.

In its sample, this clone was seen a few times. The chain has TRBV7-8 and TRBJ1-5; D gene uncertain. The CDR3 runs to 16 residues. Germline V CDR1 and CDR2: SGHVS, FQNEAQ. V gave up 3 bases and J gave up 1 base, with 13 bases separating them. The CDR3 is CASSLVRSRSNQPQHF. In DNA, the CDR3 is TGTGCCAGCAGCTTGGTGCGGAGTCGGAGCAATCAGCCCCAGCATTTT.